These 30 T cell receptor beta chains were sequenced from one sample in a study of blood T cell repertoires in COVID-19. Measured with immunoSEQ multiplex PCR; TCRdb has only the in-frame clones, and not every one. The sample records about 80,000 clones, roughly 88% being singletons. The sample taken for sequencing was peripheral blood. These receptor sequences come from a woman of 80 years or more with acute or convalescent COVID-19.

V usage is TRBV4-1 and J usage is TRBJ2-7; maybe TRBD2 (6 bases). There are 13 residues in the CDR3. V was cut by 4 bases and J by 5 bases, with 12 bases left in between. From germline, CDR1 is MGHRA and CDR2 YSYEKL. The CDR3 sequence: CASSREEGHEQYF. CDR3 coding DNA: TGCGCCAGCAGCCGTGAGGAGGGCCACGAGCAGTACTTC.

The chain joins TRBV13 to TRBJ2-2, with 13 bases lining up with TRBD2. The CDR3 is made up of 17 amino acids. Germline V lookup: CDR1 PRHDT, CDR2 FYEKMQ (reference sequence). With V trimmed by 5 bases and J by 5 bases, 8 bases remained unmatched. CDR3 residues: CASSMAGLAGVTGELFF. In DNA, the CDR3 is TGTGCCAGCAGCATGGCTGGACTAGCGGGGGTTACCGGGGAGCTGTTTTTT.

This clone appeared a single time. CDR3 protein: CASRNRAGYTF. CDR3 bases: TGTGCCAGCAGAAACAGGGCGGGCTACACCTTC. J is TRBJ1-2 and V is TRBV12-3 or TRBV12-4; possible D gene TRBD1, 6 bases. This CDR3 spans 11 amino acids. The germline V and J ends were trimmed by 6 bases and 8 bases, with 10 bases remaining between them.

The CDR3 here is CASSKSDRFNQPQHF. The CDR3, as DNA: TGTGCCAGTAGCAAATCCGACAGATTCAATCAGCCCCAGCATTTT. The V and J genes are TRBV19 and TRBJ1-5; perhaps TRBD1 as D (5 bases). Germline CDR1 reads LNHDA; CDR2 reads SQIVND (reference sequence). Trimming pared 6 bases from V and 3 bases from J, leaving 15 bases between. The CDR3 consists of 15 residues.

The rearrangement links TRBV19 to TRBJ2-3, with D hard to call. Trimming removed 4 bases at V and 2 bases at J, with 7 bases between. The CDR3 contains 13 residues. Germline CDR1 is LNHDA and CDR2 is SQIVND (reference sequence). The CDR3 DNA follows: TGTGCCAGTAGTAGCGGCGACACAGATACGCAGTATTTT. It encodes CASSSGDTDTQYF.

The chain combines TRBV30 with TRBJ1-1, with D perhaps TRBD1 (5 bases). Germline V gene lookup returns CDR1 GTSNPN and CDR2 SVGIG (reference sequence). Trimming stripped 3 bases from V and 1 base from J, with 9 bases between. The CDR3 is made up of 13 amino acids. The CDR3: CAWSGDRNTEAFF. The CDR3 DNA sequence: TGTGCCTGGAGCGGTGACAGGAACACTGAAGCTTTCTTT.

The chain combines TRBV6-6 with TRBJ1-2; D remains ambiguous. Germline V lookup: CDR1 MNHNY, CDR2 SVGAGI (reference sequence). The CDR3 is 12 residues long. V was cut by 2 bases and J by 3 bases, with 4 bases left in between. The CDR3 DNA reads TGTGCCAGCAGTTACCGGGACTATGGCTACACCTTC. It codes for CASSYRDYGYTF.

This clone was counted a few times. J is TRBJ2-5 and V is TRBV18; D perhaps matches TRBD1 (8 bases). The CDR3 contains 14 residues. Trimming cost V 6 bases and J 4 bases, with 15 bases left between them. Germline CDR1 KGHSH, CDR2 LQKENI. Here the CDR3 reads CASSPSGQGETQYF. The CDR3 coding sequence is TGTGCCAGCTCCCCTAGCGGACAGGGAGAGACCCAGTACTTC.

This clone appeared a single time. This chain links TRBV3-1 (or the pseudogene TRBV3-2) with TRBJ2-2, with D perhaps matching TRBD2 (6 bases). CDR3 length: 16 residues. CDR1 and CDR2 (germline): LGHDT, YNNKEL (reference sequence). V was pared by 4 bases and J by 3 bases, with 15 bases between. In DNA, the CDR3 is TGTGCCAGCAGCCGCATTCGGCGGGGAGACACCGGGGAGCTGTTTTTT. Translation gives CASSRIRRGDTGELFF.

The chain has TRBV3-1 (or the pseudogene TRBV3-2) and TRBJ1-3; 8 nucleotides agree with TRBD1. Trimming cost V 5 bases and J 4 bases; bases outside gene matches: 10. The CDR3 is 16 amino acids. Germline V gene data show CDR1 as LGHDT and CDR2 as YNNKEL (reference sequence). CDR3 sequence (DNA): TGTGCCAGCAGCGCTGGGACAGGAACCGTCGGAAACACCATATATTTT. Its translation is CASSAGTGTVGNTIYF.

The chain joins TRBV19 to TRBJ1-4, with D perhaps matching TRBD1 (6 bases). Between the trimmed V and J ends, which lost 8 bases and 5 bases, there was a span of 9 bases. This CDR3 has 12 residues. CDR1 and CDR2 (germline): LNHDA, SQIVND (reference sequence). CDR3 nucleotide sequence: TGTGCCAGTTTTGGACAGAATGAAAAACTGTTTTTT. Protein: CASFGQNEKLFF.

This clone showed up just once. The chain uses TRBV10-3 and TRBJ2-5; 9 bases map to TRBD2. Losses at the gene ends were 5 bases for V and 5 bases for J; bases not matched to a gene: 15. Germline V gene sequence: CDR1 ENHRY, CDR2 SYGVKD. The CDR3 contains 17 residues. The CDR3 reads CAISTEPGLAGKETQYF. CDR3 DNA sequence: TGTGCCATCAGTACAGAACCGGGACTAGCCGGCAAGGAGACCCAGTACTTC.

The gene calls are TRBV30 and TRBJ1-6, with 9 bases aligning to TRBD1. CDR3 size: 16 residues. Trimming at V came to 5 bases and at J to 7 bases, leaving 12 bases not matched to a gene. Germline lookup yields CDR1 GTSNPN and CDR2 SVGIG (reference sequence). The CDR3 loop reads CAWGQTGGLRNSPLHF. The CDR3 nucleotides read TGTGCCTGGGGCCAAACAGGGGGCCTGCGGAATTCACCCCTCCACTTT. Filled out from reference TRBV30 and TRBJ1-6, the complete variable domain reads SQTIHQWPATLVQPVGSPLSLECTVEGTSNPNLYWYRQAAGRGLQLLFYSVGIGQISSEVPQNLSASRPQDRQFILSSKKLLLSDSGFYLCAWGQTGGLRNSPLHFGNGTRLTVT.

This chain joins TRBV5-4 and TRBJ1-2; TRBD1 matches 7 bases. The CDR3 loop spans 14 amino acids. Germline trimming cut 3 bases from V and 3 bases from J; bases unmatched to any gene: 5. CDR1 is SGHNT and CDR2 is YYREEE in the germline V gene (reference sequence). The CDR3 nucleotides read TGTGCCAGCAGCTCCCGGGACAGTCACTATGGCTACACCTTC. Amino acid sequence: CASSSRDSHYGYTF.

The count of this clone is one. The genes are TRBV6-1 and TRBJ2-3, with unresolved D. Germline lookup yields CDR1 MNHNS and CDR2 SASEGT. V dropped 0 bases and J dropped 6 bases, with 13 bases sitting between them. CDR3 length: 15 residues. The chain's CDR3 is CASSEAYHHWDTQYF. The CDR3 nucleotides are TGTGCCAGCAGTGAAGCTTACCACCACTGGGATACGCAGTATTTT.

This chain links TRBV5-4 with TRBJ1-2, with a tentative D call TRBD1 (6 bases). Germline V gene data show CDR1 as SGHNT and CDR2 as YYREEE (reference sequence). There are 14 residues in the CDR3. Trimming took off 2 bases at V and 2 bases at J, with 10 bases between the two ends. The DNA for the CDR3 is TGTGCCAGCAGCTTCGGGACAACGAACTATGGCTACACCTTC. Amino acids: CASSFGTTNYGYTF.

The V call is TRBV3-1 (or the pseudogene TRBV3-2), the J call TRBJ2-5, with D possibly matching TRBD1 (5 bases). The CDR3 runs 15 residues. Germline V lookup: CDR1 LGHDT, CDR2 YNNKEL (reference sequence). Trimming took 0 bases from V and 5 from J, leaving 13 bases between them. The CDR3 coding sequence is TGTGCCAGCAGCCAAGATCGGCAGGGTGGGGAGACCCAGTACTTC. It codes for CASSQDRQGGETQYF.

The sample holds one count of this clone. The chain recombines TRBV12-3 or TRBV12-4 with TRBJ2-5; D gene ambiguous. Deletions cut 7 bases from V and 5 bases from J, with 11 bases between. The CDR3 spans 12 residues. The CDR3: CASMSHFETQYF. In DNA, the CDR3 is TGTGCCAGCATGTCCCACTTCGAGACCCAGTACTTC.

This clone appeared a few times. The J gene is TRBJ2-3, the V gene TRBV6-2 or TRBV6-3, with D possibly TRBD2 on 8 matching bases. CDR3 length: 19 amino acids. The germline gives CDR1 MNHEY, CDR2 SVGEGT. Trimming took 2 bases from V and 0 from J, leaving 21 bases between them. In nucleotides, the CDR3 is TGTGCCAGCAGTTACCCCCAGGGGGTAGCGGGGCCTAGCACAGATACGCAGTATTTT. This translates into CASSYPQGVAGPSTDTQYF.

V usage is TRBV7-9 and J usage is TRBJ2-7; 9 bases map to TRBD2. With 4 bases clipped from V and 5 bases from J, the junction kept 9 bases outside the gene matches. The CDR3 consists of 15 residues. The germline V gene has CDR1 SEHNR and CDR2 FQNEAQ (reference sequence). The DNA for the CDR3 is TGTGCCAGCAGCTCCGGTAGCGGGAGCGAAAACGAGCAGTACTTC. Its protein is CASSSGSGSENEQYF.

V usage is TRBV19 and J usage is TRBJ1-2; D may be TRBD1 (6 bases). With 5 bases removed from V and 4 bases from J, the gap between germline ends came to 23 bases. CDR3 length: 17 residues. Germline values: CDR1 LNHDA, CDR2 SQIVND (reference sequence). For the CDR3, the DNA is TGTGCCAGTAGTCCTCAGGGGCATGGGGACCTTAGCTATGGCTACACCTTC. It codes for CASSPQGHGDLSYGYTF.

The genes are TRBV11-2 and TRBJ2-3, with 9 bases fitting TRBD2. This CDR3 has 15 amino acids. Germline V gene data show CDR1 as SGHAT and CDR2 as FQNNGV. V shed 3 bases, J shed 4 bases, and the junction held 5 bases outside the gene matches. In DNA, the CDR3 is TGTGCCAGCAGCTTCAGGCGGGGGGGGGCAGATACGCAGTATTTT. It specifies CASSFRRGGADTQYF.

The V call is TRBV19, the J call TRBJ1-1; D not resolved. This CDR3 is 10 amino acids long. Germline CDR1 is LNHDA and CDR2 is SQIVND (reference sequence). The germline V and J ends were trimmed by 9 bases and 8 bases, with 10 bases remaining between them. In DNA, the CDR3 is TGTGCCAGCTTGAAGGAGGAAGCTTTCTTT. It translates to CASLKEEAFF.

This chain links TRBV6-5 with TRBJ2-2; D is ambiguous. Trimming took off 8 bases at V and 2 bases at J, with 12 bases between the two ends. The length of the CDR3 is 14 residues. The V gene's germline CDR1 is MNHEY and CDR2 SVGAGI. The CDR3 region has the DNA TGTGCCAGCCTGTCCGGAGTCAACACCGGGGAGCTGTTTTTT. It translates to CASLSGVNTGELFF.

CDR3 sequence (DNA): TGTGCCAGCAGTTCCCAGGGGAACACTGAAGCTTTCTTT. This translates into CASSSQGNTEAFF. The rearrangement uses TRBV6-5 and TRBJ1-1, with D possibly TRBD1 on 5 matching bases. This CDR3 spans 13 amino acids. The V and J ends lost 4 bases and 1 base respectively, with 7 bases between them. CDR1 and CDR2 from the germline V gene are MNHEY and SVGAGI.

The CDR3 DNA reads TGTGCCAGCAGCGATCCCGGACAGGGTAGCTACGAGCAGTACTTC. It is translated as CASSDPGQGSYEQYF. The chain combines TRBV6-2 or TRBV6-3 with TRBJ2-7, with 8 bases matching TRBD1. Germline assignment: CDR1 MNHEY and CDR2 SVGEGT. This CDR3 contains 15 residues. V was clipped by 6 bases and J by 3 bases; unmatched bases: 10.

The genes are TRBV2 and TRBJ2-2; tentatively, D is TRBD2 (5 bases). This CDR3 contains 17 residues. Germline V gene sequence: CDR1 SNHLY, CDR2 FYNNEI. Trimming removed 7 bases from V and 4 bases from J, with 22 bases in between. CDR3 DNA: TGTGCCAGCACCGAGGAGGTCAGGCTATCGGGCACCGGGGAGCTGTTTTTT. Its translation: CASTEEVRLSGTGELFF.

In DNA, the CDR3 is TGCAGCGCCAGCCCCGGAGGGGGGGACAATGAGCAGTTCTTC. This codes for CSASPGGGDNEQFF. The rearrangement uses TRBV29-1 and TRBJ2-1; weak D call: TRBD2 (7 bases). Germline V gives CDR1 SQVTM, CDR2 ANQGSEA. The germline V and J ends were trimmed by 7 bases and 5 bases, with 18 bases remaining between them. The CDR3 sequence is 14 residues long.

The chain combines TRBV4-1 with TRBJ2-3; 8 bases map to TRBD2. V trimming: 4 bases; J trimming: 0 bases; junction bases outside the gene matches: 3. This CDR3 spans 15 amino acids. Germline-derived CDR1 and CDR2 are MGHRA and YSYEKL. The CDR3 sequence: CASSPGTRSTDTQYF. The CDR3 DNA sequence: TGCGCCAGCAGCCCCGGGACTAGGAGCACAGATACGCAGTATTTT.

This chain links TRBV3-1 (or the pseudogene TRBV3-2) with TRBJ2-2; 7 bases are shared with TRBD1. J lost 2 bases, V lost 1 base, and 1 base had no gene match. The CDR3 spans 15 residues. Germline assignment: CDR1 LGHDT and CDR2 YNNKEL (reference sequence). The CDR3 sequence is CASSQGQGNTGELFF. In DNA form, the CDR3 reads TGTGCCAGCAGCCAAGGACAGGGTAACACCGGGGAGCTGTTTTTT.